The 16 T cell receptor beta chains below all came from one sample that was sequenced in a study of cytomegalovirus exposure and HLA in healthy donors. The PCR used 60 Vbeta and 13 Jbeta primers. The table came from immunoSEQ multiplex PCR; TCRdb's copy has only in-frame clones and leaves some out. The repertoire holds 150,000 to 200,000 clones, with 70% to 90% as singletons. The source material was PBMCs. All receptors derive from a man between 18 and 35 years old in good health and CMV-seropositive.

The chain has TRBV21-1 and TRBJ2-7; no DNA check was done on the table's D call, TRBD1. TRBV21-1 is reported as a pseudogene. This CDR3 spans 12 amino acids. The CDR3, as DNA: TGTGCCAGCACCCACAGACGACAGCTCGTGTACTTC. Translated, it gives CASTHRRQLVYF.

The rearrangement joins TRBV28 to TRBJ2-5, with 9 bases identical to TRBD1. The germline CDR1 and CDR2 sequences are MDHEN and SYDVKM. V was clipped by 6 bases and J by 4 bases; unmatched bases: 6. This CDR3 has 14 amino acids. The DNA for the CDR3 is TGTGCCAGCAGGGAAACAGGGGGCACAGAGACCCAGTACTTC. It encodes CASRETGGTETQYF.

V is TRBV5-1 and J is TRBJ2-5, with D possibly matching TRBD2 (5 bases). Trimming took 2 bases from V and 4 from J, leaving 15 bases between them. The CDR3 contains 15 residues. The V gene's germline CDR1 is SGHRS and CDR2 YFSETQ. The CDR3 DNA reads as TGCGCCAGCAGCTTCGGCGAGGTCGAGGGAGAGACCCAGTACTTC. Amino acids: CASSFGEVEGETQYF.

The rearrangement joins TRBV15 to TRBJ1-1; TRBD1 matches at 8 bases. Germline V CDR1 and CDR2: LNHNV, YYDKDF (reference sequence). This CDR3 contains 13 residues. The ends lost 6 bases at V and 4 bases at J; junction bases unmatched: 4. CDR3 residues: CATRSGGGTEAFF. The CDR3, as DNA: TGTGCCACCAGATCAGGGGGCGGCACTGAAGCTTTCTTT. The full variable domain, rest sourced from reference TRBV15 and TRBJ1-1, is DAMVIQNPRYQVTQFGKPVTLSCSQTLNHNVMYWYQQKSSQAPKLLFHYYDKDFNNEADTPDNFQSRRPNTSFCFLDIRSPGLGDTAMYLCATRSGGGTEAFFGQGTRLTVV.

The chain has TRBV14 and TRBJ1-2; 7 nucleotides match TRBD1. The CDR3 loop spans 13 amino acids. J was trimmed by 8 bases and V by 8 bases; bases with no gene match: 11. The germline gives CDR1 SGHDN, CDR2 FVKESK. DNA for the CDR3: TGTGCCAGCGCACCGGGACAGAGGACGGGCTACACCTTC. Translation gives CASAPGQRTGYTF. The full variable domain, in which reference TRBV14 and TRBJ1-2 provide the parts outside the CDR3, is EAGVTQFPSHSVIEKGQTVTLRCDPISGHDNLYWYRRVMGKEIKFLLHFVKESKQDESGMPNNRFLAERTGGTYSTLKVQPAELEDSGVYFCASAPGQRTGYTFGSGTRLTVV.

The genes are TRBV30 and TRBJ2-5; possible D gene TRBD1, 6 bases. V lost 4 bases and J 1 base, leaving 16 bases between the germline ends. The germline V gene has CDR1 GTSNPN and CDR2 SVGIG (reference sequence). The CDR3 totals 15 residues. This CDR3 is CAWTRDIGPQETQYF. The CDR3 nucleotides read TGTGCCTGGACTAGGGACATTGGCCCCCAAGAGACCCAGTACTTC.

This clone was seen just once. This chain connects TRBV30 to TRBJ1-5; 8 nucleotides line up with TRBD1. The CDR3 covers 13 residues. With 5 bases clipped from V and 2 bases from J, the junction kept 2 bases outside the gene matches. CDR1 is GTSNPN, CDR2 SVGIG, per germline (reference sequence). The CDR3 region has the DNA TGTGCCTGGGCGACAGGGGGCAATCAGCCCCAGCATTTT. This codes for CAWATGGNQPQHF.

As DNA, the CDR3 is TGTGCCAGCAGTGAAACCGGGAACCCCAACTATGGCTACACCTTC. Its protein product is CASSETGNPNYGYTF. The gene calls are TRBV6-1 and TRBJ1-2; no reliable D call. This CDR3 has 15 residues. In germline, CDR1 is MNHNS, CDR2 SASEGT. Deletions cut 2 bases from V and 2 bases from J, with 12 bases between.

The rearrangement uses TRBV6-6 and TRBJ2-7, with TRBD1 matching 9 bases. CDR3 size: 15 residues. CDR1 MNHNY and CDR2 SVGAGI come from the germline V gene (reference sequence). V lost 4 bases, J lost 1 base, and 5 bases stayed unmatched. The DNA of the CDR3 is TGTGCCAGCAGTTCACGGGGACAGGGATCCTACGAGCAGTACTTC. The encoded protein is CASSSRGQGSYEQYF.

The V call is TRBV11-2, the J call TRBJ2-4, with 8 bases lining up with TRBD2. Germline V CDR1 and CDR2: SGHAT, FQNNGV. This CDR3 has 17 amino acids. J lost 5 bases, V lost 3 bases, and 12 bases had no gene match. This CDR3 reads CASSFGREGAGENIQYF. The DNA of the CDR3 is TGTGCCAGCAGCTTTGGCCGGGAGGGAGCCGGCGAAAACATTCAGTACTTC. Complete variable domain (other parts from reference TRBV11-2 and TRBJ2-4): EAGVAQSPRYKIIEKRQSVAFWCNPISGHATLYWYQQILGQGPKLLIQFQNNGVVDDSQLPKDRFSAERLKGVDSTLKIQPAKLEDSAVYLCASSFGREGAGENIQYFGAGTRLSVL.

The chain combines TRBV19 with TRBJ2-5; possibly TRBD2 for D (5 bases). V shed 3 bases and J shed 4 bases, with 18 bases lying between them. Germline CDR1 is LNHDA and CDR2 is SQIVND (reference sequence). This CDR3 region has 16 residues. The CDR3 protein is CASSMRRGPIGETQYF. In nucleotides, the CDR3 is TGTGCCAGTAGTATGAGACGGGGTCCTATTGGAGAGACCCAGTACTTC. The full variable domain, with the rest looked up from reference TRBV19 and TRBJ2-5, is DGGITQSPKYLFRKEGQNVTLSCEQNLNHDAMYWYRQDPGQGLRLIYYSQIVNDFQKGDIAEGYSVSREKKESFPLTVTSAQKNPTAFYLCASSMRRGPIGETQYFGPGTRLLVL.

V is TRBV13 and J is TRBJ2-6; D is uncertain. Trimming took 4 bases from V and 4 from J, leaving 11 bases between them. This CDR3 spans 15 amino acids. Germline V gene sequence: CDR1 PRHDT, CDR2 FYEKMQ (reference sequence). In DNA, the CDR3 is TGTGCCAGCAGCTCTGGTCTTCTAGGGGCCAACGTCCTGACTTTC. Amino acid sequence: CASSSGLLGANVLTF.

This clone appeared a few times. The CDR3 protein is CASSSRQGAYEQYF. The CDR3 DNA sequence: TGTGCCAGCAGCTCTAGACAGGGCGCCTACGAGCAGTACTTC. The chain combines TRBV7-6 with TRBJ2-7; 7 bases align to TRBD1. This CDR3 has 14 residues. The V segment lost 4 bases and the J segment 2 bases; nucleotides outside the gene matches: 5. CDR1 is SGHVS, CDR2 FNYEAQ, per germline.

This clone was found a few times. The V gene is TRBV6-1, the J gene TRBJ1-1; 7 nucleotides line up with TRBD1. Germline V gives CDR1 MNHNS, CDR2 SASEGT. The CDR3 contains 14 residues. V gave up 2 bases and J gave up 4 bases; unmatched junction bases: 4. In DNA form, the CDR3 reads TGTGCCAGCAGTGAAACAGGGGACGGCACTGAAGCTTTCTTT. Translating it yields CASSETGDGTEAFF.

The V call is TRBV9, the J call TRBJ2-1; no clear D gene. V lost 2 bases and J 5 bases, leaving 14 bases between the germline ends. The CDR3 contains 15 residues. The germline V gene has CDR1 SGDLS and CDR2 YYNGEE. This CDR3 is CASSVNQFSNNEQFF. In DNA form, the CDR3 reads TGTGCCAGCAGCGTTAACCAGTTTTCGAACAATGAGCAGTTCTTC.

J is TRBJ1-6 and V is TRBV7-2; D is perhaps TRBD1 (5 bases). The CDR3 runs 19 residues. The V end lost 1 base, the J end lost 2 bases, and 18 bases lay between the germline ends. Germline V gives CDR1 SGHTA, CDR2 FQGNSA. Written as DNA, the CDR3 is TGTGCCAGCAGCTTAGGGACAAGGGCTACCCGCCCCTATAATTCACCCCTCCACTTT. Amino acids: CASSLGTRATRPYNSPLHF.